This record concerns one TCR beta chain sequence. Its antigen is currently unknown. Generated by immunoSEQ multiplex PCR, the TCRdb table keeps only in-frame clones and is missing some. The data show under 150,000 clones, approximately 95% seen once. The data belong to a study of graft-versus-host responses after intestinal transplantation. As for the study in general: Induction using anti-thymocyte globulin, followed by tacrolimus and steroids for about 3 years, was given to all recipients. General study points: There were GvH clones found in recipient marrow, and some of them appeared first in ileum or blood. Individuals who had graft-donor T cell macrochimerism had allografts that showed high graft-versus-host to host-versus-graft clonal ratios. GvH clone levels peaked in circulation, and this peak was associated with early post-transplant HvG declines.

The CDR3 is made up of 13 amino acids. V was shortened by 0 bases and J by 4 bases, with 7 bases between the two germline ends. The germline CDR1 and CDR2 sequences are SGHRS and YFSETQ. The starting material was unstimulated CD4+ T cells sorted from spleen or lymph node cells, obtained before intestinal transplant. The source of this sequence is a human donor who received an intestinal transplant. V gene TRBV5-1 combines with J gene TRBJ2-5; the D is unclear. The CDR3 sequence is CASSLEYRETQYF. The CDR3 coding sequence is TGCGCCAGCAGCTTGGAGTACCGAGAGACCCAGTACTTC.